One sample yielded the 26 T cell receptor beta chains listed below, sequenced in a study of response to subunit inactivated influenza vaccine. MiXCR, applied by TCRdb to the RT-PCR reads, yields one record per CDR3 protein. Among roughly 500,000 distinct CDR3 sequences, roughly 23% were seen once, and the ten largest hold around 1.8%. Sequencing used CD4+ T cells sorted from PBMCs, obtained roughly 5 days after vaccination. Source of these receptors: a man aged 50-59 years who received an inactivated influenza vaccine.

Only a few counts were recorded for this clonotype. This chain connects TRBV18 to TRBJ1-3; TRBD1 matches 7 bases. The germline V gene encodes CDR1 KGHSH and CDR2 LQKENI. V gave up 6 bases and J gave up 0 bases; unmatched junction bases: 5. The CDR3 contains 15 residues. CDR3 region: CASSPDRYSGNTIYF. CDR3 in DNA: TGTGCCAGCTCTCCGGACAGGTACTCTGGAAACACCATATATTTT.

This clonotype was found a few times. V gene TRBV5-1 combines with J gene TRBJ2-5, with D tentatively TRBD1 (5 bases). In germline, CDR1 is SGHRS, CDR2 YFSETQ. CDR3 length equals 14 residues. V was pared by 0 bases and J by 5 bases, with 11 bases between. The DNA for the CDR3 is TGCGCCAGCAGCTTGGCCTCACAGGCGGAGACCCAGTACTTC. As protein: CASSLASQAETQYF.

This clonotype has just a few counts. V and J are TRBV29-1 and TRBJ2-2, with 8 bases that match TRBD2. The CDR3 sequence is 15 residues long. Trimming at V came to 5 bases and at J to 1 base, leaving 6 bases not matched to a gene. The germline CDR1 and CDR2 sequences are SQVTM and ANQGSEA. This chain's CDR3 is CSVIRAGVNTGELFF. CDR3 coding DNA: TGCAGCGTTATCCGAGCGGGAGTGAACACCGGGGAGCTGTTTTTT.

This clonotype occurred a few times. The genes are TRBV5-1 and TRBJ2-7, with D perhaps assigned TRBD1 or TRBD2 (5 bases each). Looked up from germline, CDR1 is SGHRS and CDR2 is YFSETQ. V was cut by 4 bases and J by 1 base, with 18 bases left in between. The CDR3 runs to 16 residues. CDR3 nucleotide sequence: TGCGCCAGCAGCCCCCTTTGGGACGGATCATCCTACGAGCAGTACTTC. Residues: CASSPLWDGSSYEQYF.

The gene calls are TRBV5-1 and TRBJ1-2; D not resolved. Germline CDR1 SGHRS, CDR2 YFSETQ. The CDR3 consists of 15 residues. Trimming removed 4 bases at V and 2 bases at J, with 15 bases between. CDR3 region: CASSPGGLGNYGYTF. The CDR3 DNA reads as TGCGCCAGCAGCCCGGGAGGTCTGGGCAACTATGGCTACACCTTC.

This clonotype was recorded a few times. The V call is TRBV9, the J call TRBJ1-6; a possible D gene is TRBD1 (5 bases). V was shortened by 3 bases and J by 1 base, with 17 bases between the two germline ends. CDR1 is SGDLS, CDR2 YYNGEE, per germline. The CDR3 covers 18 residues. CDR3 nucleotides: TGTGCCAGCAGCGCGCGGGGCACCCCGGGATCCTATAATTCACCCCTCCACTTT. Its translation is CASSARGTPGSYNSPLHF. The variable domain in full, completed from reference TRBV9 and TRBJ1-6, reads DSGVTQTPKHLITATGQRVTLRCSPRSGDLSVYWYQQSLDQGLQFLIQYYNGEERAKGNILERFSAQQFPDLHSELNLSSLELGDSALYFCASSARGTPGSYNSPLHFGNGTRLTVT.

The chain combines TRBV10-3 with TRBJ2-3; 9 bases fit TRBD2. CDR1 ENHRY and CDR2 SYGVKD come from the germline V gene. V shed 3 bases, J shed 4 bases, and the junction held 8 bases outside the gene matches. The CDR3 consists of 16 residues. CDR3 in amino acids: CAISEWREGLADTQYF. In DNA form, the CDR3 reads TGTGCCATCAGTGAATGGCGGGAGGGCCTGGCAGATACGCAGTATTTT.

The CDR3 coding sequence is TGCGCCAGCAGCCAAGACTTAAGCGGGAGCTGGAACATTCAGTACTTC. This codes for CASSQDLSGSWNIQYF. V and J are TRBV4-3 and TRBJ2-4; TRBD2 matches 8 bases. This CDR3 spans 16 amino acids. With 0 bases clipped from V and 7 bases from J, the junction kept 8 bases outside the gene matches. The germline V gene has CDR1 LGHNA and CDR2 YSLEER.

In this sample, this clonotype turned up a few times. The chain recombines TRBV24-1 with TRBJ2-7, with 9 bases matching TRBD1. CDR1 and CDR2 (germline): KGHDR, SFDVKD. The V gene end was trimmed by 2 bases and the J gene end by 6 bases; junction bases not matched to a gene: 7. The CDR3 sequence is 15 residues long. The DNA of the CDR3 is TGTGCCACCAGTGATTCTTTGGACAGGGGAGGCGAGCAGTACTTC. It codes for CATSDSLDRGGEQYF.

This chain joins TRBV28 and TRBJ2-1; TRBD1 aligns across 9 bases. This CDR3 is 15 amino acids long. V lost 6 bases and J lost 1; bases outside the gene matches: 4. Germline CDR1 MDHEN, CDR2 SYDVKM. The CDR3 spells CASRLQGASYNEQFF. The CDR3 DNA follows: TGTGCCAGCAGGTTACAGGGGGCATCCTACAATGAGCAGTTCTTC.

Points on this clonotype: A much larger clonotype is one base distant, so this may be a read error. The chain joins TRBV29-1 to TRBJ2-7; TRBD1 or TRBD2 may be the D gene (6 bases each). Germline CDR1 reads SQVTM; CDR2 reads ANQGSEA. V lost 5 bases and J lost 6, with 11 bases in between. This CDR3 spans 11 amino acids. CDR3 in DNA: TGCAGCGTTAGGACAGCGGGCGAGCAGTACTTC. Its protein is CSVRTAGEQYF.

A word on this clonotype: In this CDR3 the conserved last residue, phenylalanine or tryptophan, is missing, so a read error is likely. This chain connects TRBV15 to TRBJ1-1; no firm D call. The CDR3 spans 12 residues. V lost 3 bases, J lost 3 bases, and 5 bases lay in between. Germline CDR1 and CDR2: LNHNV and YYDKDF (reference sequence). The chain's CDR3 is CATSRGYTEAFS. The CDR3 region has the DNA TGTGCCACCAGCAGGGGATACACTGAAGCTTTCTCT.

CDR3 DNA sequence: TGTGCCAGCTTGAACCCCCCGTATGGCTACACCTTC. Protein: CASLNPPYGYTF. The chain carries TRBV27 and TRBJ1-2, with D hard to call. V lost 8 bases, J lost 5 bases, and 12 bases lay in between. This CDR3 is 12 amino acids long. Germline V gene data show CDR1 as MNHEY and CDR2 as SMNVEV (reference sequence).

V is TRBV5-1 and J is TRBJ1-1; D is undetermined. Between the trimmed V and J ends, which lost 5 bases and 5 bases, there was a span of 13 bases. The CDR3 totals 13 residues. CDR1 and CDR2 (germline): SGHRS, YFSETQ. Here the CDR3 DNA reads TGCGCCAGCAGTGGGTCTCTGGGAACTGAAGCTTTCTTT. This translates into CASSGSLGTEAFF. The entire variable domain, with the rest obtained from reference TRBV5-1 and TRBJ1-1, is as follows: KAGVTQTPRYLIKTRGQQVTLSCSPISGHRSVSWYQQTPGQGLQFLFEYFSETQRNKGNFPGRFSGRQFSNSRSEMNVSTLELGDSALYLCASSGSLGTEAFFGQGTRLTVV.

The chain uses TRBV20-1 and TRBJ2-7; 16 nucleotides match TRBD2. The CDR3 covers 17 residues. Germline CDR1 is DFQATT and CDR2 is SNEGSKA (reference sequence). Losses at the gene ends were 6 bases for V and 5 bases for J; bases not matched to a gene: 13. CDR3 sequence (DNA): TGCAGTGCCGGGACTAGCGGGAGGGCCTACGGTCTTGACGAGCAGTACTTC. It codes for CSAGTSGRAYGLDEQYF.

This CDR3 reads CSVEEGRTEQYF. In DNA form, the CDR3 reads TGCAGCGTTGAAGAGGGCCGGACAGAGCAGTACTTC. The chain uses TRBV29-1 and TRBJ2-7; weak D call: TRBD1 (5 bases). Trimming pared 0 bases from V and 7 bases from J, leaving 10 bases between. Germline CDR1 is SQVTM and CDR2 is ANQGSEA. The CDR3 sequence is 12 residues long.

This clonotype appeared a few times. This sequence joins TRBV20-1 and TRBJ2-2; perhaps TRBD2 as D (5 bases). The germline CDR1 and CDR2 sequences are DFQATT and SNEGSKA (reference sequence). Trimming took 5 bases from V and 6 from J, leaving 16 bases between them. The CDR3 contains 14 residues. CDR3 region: CSAPSGRSAGELFF. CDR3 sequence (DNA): TGCAGTGCTCCCTCGGGGAGATCGGCCGGGGAGCTGTTTTTT.

The CDR3 reads CSVGPFHSYEQYF. DNA of the CDR3: TGCAGCGTTGGACCTTTTCACTCCTACGAGCAGTACTTC. This sequence joins TRBV29-1 and TRBJ2-7; D ambiguous. The germline CDR1 and CDR2 sequences are SQVTM and ANQGSEA. V was shortened by 4 bases and J by 0 bases, with 10 bases between the two germline ends. CDR3 length: 13 amino acids.

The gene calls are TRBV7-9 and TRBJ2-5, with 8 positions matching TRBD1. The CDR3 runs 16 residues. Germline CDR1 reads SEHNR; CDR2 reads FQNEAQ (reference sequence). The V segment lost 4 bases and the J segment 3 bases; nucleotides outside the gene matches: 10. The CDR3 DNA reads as TGTGCCAGCAGCTACTACCCGACAGGGGCAAAAGAGACCCAGTACTTC. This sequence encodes CASSYYPTGAKETQYF.

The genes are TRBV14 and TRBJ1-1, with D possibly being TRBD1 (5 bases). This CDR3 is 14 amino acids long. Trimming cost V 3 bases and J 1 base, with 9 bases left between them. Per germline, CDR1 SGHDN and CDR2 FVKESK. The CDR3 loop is CASSHQGWNTEAFF. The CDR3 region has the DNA TGTGCCAGCAGCCACCAGGGCTGGAACACTGAAGCTTTCTTT.

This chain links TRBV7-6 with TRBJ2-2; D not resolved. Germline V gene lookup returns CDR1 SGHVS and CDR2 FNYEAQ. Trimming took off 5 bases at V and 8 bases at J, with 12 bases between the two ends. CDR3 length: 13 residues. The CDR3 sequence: CASSLRELGELFF. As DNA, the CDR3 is TGTGCCAGCAGCCTTCGTGAGCTTGGGGAGCTGTTTTTT.

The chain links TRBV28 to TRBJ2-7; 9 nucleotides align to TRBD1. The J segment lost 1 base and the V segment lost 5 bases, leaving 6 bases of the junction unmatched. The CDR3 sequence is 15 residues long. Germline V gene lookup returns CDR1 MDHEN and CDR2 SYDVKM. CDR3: CASSTGGSKSYEQYF. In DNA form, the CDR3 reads TGTGCCAGCAGTACAGGGGGCTCCAAATCCTACGAGCAGTACTTC.

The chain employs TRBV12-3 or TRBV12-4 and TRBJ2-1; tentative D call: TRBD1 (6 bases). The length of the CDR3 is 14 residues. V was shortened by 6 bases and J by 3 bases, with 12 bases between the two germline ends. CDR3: CASREATGYNEQFF. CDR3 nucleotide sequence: TGTGCCAGCAGAGAAGCGACAGGCTACAATGAGCAGTTCTTC.

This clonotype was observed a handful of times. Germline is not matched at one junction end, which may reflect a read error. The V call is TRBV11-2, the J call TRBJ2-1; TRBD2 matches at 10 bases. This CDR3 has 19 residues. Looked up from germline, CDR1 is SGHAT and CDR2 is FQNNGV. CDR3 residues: CASSLDIGSGGSSYNEQFF. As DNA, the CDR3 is TGTGCCAGCAGTTTAGATATCGGTAGCGGGGGGTCTTCCTACAATGAGCAGTTCTTC.

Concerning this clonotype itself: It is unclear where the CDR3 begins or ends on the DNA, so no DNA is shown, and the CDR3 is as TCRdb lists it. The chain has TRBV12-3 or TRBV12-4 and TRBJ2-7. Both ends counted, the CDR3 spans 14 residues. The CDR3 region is CASSSSVTSYEQYF.

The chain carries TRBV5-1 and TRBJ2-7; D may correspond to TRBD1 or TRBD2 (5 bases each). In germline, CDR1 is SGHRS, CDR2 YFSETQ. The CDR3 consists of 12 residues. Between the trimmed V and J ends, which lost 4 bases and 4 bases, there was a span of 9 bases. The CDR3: CASSMGPYEQYF. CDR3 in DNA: TGCGCCAGCAGCATGGGACCTTACGAGCAGTACTTC.